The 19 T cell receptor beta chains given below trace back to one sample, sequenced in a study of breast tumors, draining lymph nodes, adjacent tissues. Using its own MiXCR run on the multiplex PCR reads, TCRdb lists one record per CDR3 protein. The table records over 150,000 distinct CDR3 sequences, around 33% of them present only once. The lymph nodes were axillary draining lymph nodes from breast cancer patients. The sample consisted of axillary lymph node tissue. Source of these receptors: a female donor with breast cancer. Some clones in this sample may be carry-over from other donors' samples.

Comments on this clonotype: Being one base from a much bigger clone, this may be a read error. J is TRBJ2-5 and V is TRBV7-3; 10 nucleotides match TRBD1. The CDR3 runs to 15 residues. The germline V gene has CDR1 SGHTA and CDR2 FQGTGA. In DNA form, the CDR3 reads TGTGCCAGCAGCCCTCGACAGGGGGCGCTTGAGACCCAGCACTTC. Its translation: CASSPRQGALETQHF.

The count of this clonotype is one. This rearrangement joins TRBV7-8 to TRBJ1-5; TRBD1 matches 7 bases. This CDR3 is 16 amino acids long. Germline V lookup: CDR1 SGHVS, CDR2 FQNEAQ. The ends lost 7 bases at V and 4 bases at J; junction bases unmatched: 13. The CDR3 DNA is TGTGCCAGCACACTCGGCGTGGGACAGTCGAATCAGCCCCAGCATTTT. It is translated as CASTLGVGQSNQPQHF.

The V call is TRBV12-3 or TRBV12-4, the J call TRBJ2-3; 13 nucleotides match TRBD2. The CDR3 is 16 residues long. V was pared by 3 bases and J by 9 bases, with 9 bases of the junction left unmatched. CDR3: CASSFLRLAGGETQYF. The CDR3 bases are TGTGCCAGCAGTTTCTTACGACTAGCGGGAGGCGAGACGCAGTATTTT.

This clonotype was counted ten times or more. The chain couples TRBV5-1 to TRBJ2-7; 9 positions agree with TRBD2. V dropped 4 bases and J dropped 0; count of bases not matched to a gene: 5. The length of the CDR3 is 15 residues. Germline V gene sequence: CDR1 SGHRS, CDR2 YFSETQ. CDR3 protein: CASSAGGGASYEQYF. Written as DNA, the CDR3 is TGCGCCAGCAGCGCGGGGGGGGGCGCCTCCTACGAGCAGTACTTC.

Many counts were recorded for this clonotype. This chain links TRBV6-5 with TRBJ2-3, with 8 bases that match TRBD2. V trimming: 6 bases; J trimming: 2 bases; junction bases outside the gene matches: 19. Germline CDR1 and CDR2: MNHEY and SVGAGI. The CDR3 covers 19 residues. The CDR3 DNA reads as TGTGCCAGCAGACCCCGGACTAGCACGCTTCCTTGGGACACAGATACGCAGTATTTT. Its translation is CASRPRTSTLPWDTDTQYF.

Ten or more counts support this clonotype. The CDR3 region has the DNA TGTGCCAGTAGTATCTCAGGGGACACAACCTACGAGCAGTACTTC. Protein product: CASSISGDTTYEQYF. The V and J genes are TRBV19 and TRBJ2-7; TRBD1 is a possible D gene (6 bases). V was clipped by 3 bases and J by 2 bases, with 14 bases between them. The length of the CDR3 is 15 residues. CDR1 and CDR2 (germline): LNHDA, SQIVND (reference sequence).

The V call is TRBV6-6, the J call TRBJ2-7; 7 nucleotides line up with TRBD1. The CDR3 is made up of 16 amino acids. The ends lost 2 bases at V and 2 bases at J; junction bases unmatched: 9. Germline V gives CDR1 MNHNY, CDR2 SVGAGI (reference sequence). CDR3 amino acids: CASSYLGTVQTYEQYV. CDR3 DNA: TGTGCCAGCAGTTACCTCGGGACAGTTCAAACCTACGAGCAGTACGTC.

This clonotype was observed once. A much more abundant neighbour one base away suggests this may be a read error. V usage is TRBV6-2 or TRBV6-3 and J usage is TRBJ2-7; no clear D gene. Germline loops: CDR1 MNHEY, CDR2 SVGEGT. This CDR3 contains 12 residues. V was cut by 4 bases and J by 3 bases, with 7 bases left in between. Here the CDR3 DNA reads TGTGCCAGCAGTTCCACCATCTACGAGCAGTACTTC. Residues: CASSSTIYEQYF.

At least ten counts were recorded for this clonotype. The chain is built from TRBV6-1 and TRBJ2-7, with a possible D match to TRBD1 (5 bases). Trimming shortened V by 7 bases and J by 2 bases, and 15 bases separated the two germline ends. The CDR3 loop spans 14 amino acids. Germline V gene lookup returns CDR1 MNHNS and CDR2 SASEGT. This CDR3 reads CASNWQGSPYEQYF. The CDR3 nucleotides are TGTGCCAGCAATTGGCAGGGATCCCCCTACGAGCAGTACTTC.

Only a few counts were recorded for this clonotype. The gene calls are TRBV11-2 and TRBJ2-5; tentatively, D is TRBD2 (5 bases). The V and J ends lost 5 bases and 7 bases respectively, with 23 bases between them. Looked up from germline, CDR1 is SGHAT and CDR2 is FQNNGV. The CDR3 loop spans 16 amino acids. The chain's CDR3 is CASSPPNKAAAGTQYF. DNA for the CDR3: TGTGCCAGCAGCCCCCCAAATAAAGCGGCGGCTGGGACCCAGTACTTC.

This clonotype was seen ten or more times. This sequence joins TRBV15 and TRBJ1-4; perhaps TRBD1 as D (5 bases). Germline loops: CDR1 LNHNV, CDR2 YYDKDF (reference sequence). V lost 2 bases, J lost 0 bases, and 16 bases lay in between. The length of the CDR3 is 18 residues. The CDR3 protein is CATSRYPGRGATNEKLFF. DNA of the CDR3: TGTGCCACCAGCAGATACCCCGGGAGGGGAGCAACTAATGAAAAACTGTTTTTT.

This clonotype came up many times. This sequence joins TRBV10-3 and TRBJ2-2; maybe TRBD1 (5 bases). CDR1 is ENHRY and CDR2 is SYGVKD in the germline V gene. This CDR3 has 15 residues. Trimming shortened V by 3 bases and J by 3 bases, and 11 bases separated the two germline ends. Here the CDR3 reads CAISDGGRDTGELFF. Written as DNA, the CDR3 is TGTGCCATCAGTGATGGTGGCAGGGACACCGGGGAGCTGTTTTTT.

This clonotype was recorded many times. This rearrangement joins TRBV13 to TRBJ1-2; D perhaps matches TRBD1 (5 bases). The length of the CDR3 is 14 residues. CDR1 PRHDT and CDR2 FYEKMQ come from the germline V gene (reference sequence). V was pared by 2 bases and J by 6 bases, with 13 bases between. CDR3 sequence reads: CASSLQGTPHGYTF. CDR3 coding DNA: TGTGCCAGCAGCTTACAGGGAACCCCTCATGGCTACACCTTC.

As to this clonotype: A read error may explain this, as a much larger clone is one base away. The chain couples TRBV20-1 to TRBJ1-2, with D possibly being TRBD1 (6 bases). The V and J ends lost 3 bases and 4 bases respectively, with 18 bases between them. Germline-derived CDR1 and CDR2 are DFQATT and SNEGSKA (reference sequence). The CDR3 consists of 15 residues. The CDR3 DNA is TGCAGTGCTAGGCCTACAGGGAGGAAGGCCTATGGCTACACCTTC. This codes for CSARPTGRKAYGYTF.

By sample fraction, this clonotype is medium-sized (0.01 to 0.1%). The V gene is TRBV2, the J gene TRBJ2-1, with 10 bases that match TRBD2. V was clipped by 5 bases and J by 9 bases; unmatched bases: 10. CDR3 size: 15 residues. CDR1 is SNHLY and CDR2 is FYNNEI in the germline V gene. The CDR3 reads CASSRTSGDRGEQFF. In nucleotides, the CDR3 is TGTGCCAGCAGTCGCACTAGCGGGGATAGGGGTGAGCAGTTCTTC. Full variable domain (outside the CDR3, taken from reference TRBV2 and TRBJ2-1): EPEVTQTPSHQVTQMGQEVILRCVPISNHLYFYWYRQILGQKVEFLVSFYNNEISEKSEIFDDQFSVERPDGSNFTLKIRSTKLEDSAMYFCASSRTSGDRGEQFFGPGTRLTVL.

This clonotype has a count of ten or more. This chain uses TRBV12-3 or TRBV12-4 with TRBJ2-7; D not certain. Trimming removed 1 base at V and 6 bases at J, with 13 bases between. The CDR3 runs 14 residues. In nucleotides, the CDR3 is TGTGCCAGCAGTTTAGGTACGGCCTTTCGCGAGCAGTACTTC. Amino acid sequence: CASSLGTAFREQYF.

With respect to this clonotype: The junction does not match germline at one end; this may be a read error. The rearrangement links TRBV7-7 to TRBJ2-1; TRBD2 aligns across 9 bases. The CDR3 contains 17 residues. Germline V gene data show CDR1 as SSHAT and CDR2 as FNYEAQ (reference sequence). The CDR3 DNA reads TGTGCTAGCAGTCCGGGGAAGGGACTAGCCGAGTACAATGAGCAGTTCTTC. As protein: CASSPGKGLAEYNEQFF.

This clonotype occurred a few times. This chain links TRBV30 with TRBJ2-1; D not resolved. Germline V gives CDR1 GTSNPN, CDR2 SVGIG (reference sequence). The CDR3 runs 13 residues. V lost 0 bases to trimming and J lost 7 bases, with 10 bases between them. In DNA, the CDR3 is TGTGCCTGGAGTGTGAGTAGGGCTAATGAGCAGTTCTTC. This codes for CAWSVSRANEQFF.

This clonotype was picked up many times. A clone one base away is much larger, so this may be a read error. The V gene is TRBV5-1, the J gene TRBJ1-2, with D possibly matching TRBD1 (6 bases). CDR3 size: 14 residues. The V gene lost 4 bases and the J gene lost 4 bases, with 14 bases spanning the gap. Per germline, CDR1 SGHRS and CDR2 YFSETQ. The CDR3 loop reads CASSPQAGAYGYTF. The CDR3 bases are TGCGCCAGCAGCCCCCAGGCAGGGGCCTATGGCTACACCTTC.